This T cell receptor beta chain was profiled in a study of shared clonotypes between healthy human individuals. Study information: The donor group consisted of two women and three men, aged 18 to 49.

Naivety among CD8 cells was defined by CD45RO negativity and positive CCR7 selection, thereby excluding terminally differentiated effector memory CD45RA+ cells. Worth noting for this clone: The antigen is undetermined.

Study-level findings and limits: Only blood underwent sampling, and tissue repertoires likely differ. When compared with the clonotypes that were shared by all four sorted-subset donors, the non-shared clonotypes turned out to have lower generation probabilities. Rarefaction demonstrated incomplete sorted-subset sequencing despite large depth.

Data came from immunoSEQ multiplex PCR; TCRdb stores just in-frame clones and leaves some out. The sample records 800,000 or so clones, 95% to 97% being singletons. The receptor's source is a man in his thirties or forties in good health. The sample taken for sequencing was naive CD8+ T cells sorted from blood.

CDR3 loop: CASREGGIGNEQFF. The CDR3 DNA follows: TGTGCCAGCAGGGAGGGCGGGATCGGCAATGAGCAGTTCTTC. This chain uses TRBV27 with TRBJ2-1, with a tentative D call TRBD2 (6 bases). This CDR3 has 14 amino acids. V lost 6 bases and J lost 6, with 15 bases in between. Germline V lookup: CDR1 MNHEY, CDR2 SMNVEV (reference sequence).